The sequence of this T cell receptor beta chain was determined in a study of CD8+ T cells in alopecia areata. Across the whole study: Treated patients received severity scores based on the percentage of scalp area affected. The study, taken as a whole, reports: On tofacitinib, scalp clonality and expanded CD8+ clones among top 100 fell significantly.

This clone was counted a few times. Antigen specificity is unknown. The same CDR3 is also encoded by other DNA sequences in this sample. Treatment given: oral pan-JAK inhibitor, 5-10 mg twice daily. Alopecia areata patients had lesional scalp punch biopsies and peripheral blood taken from them. Investigators sorted PBMCs to obtain both CD4+ and CD8+ T cells. Sequencing relied on a cDNA template that was reverse transcribed from extracted RNA. The assay was immunoSEQ multiplex PCR, and TCRdb's table has in-frame clones only and misses some. The table includes over 150,000 clones, less than 70% detected once. V dropped 1 base and J dropped 1 base, with 7 bases sitting between them. The germline gives CDR1 SQVTM, CDR2 ANQGSEA. The CDR3 totals 13 residues.

The TCR originated in a human donor with alopecia areata. This chain connects TRBV29-1 to TRBJ1-1; no definite D call. This specimen consisted of CD8+ T cells sorted from blood, obtained at week 24, from a patient treated with tofacitinib. The DNA of the CDR3 is TGCAGCGTTGAAGGGGGAAGGAACACTGAAGCTTTCTTT. Amino acids: CSVEGGRNTEAFF.